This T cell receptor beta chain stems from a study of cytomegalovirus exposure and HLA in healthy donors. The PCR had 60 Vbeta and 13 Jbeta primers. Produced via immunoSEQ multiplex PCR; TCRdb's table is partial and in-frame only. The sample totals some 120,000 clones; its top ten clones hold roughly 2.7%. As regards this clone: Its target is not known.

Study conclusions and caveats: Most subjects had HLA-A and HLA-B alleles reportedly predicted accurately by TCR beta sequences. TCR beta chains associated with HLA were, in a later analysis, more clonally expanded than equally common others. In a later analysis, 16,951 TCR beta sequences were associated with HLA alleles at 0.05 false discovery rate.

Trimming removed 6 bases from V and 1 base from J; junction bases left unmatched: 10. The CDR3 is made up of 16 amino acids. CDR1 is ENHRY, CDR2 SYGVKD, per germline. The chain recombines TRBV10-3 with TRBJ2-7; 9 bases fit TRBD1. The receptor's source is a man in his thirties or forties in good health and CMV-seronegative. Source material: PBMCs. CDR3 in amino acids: CAISSSRTGESYEQYF. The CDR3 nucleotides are TGTGCCATCAGCAGCTCCCGGACAGGGGAGTCCTACGAGCAGTACTTC.